The 27 T cell receptor beta chains reported below all come from one sample, sequenced in a study of blood T cell repertoires in COVID-19. Measured with immunoSEQ multiplex PCR; TCRdb has only the in-frame clones, and not every one. The table has roughly 200,000 clones, roughly 89% seen once. What was sequenced was peripheral blood. Receptors were obtained from a man between 60 and 75 years old who had recovered from COVID-19.

The count of this clone is one. J is TRBJ1-1 and V is TRBV19, with a weak D call TRBD1 (5 bases). CDR1 is LNHDA and CDR2 is SQIVND in the germline V gene (reference sequence). This CDR3 has 13 amino acids. Between the trimmed V and J ends, which lost 7 bases and 6 bases, there was a span of 15 bases. The CDR3 DNA reads as TGTGCCAGTAACAGGAGCCCTGGGGCTGAAGCTTTCTTT. This codes for CASNRSPGAEAFF. Filled out from reference TRBV19 and TRBJ1-1, the complete variable domain reads DGGITQSPKYLFRKEGQNVTLSCEQNLNHDAMYWYRQDPGQGLRLIYYSQIVNDFQKGDIAEGYSVSREKKESFPLTVTSAQKNPTAFYLCASNRSPGAEAFFGQGTRLTVV.

This clone showed up just once. The chain joins TRBV9 to TRBJ2-5; 7 positions agree with TRBD2. With 3 bases clipped from V and 4 bases from J, the junction kept 9 bases outside the gene matches. The CDR3 is 15 amino acids. Germline V gene data show CDR1 as SGDLS and CDR2 as YYNGEE. In DNA, the CDR3 is TGTGCCAGCAGCGGGGGTGGCGGGAGAAGAGAGACCCAGTACTTC. It yields the protein CASSGGGGRRETQYF.

The chain recombines TRBV18 with TRBJ2-7; D is perhaps TRBD1 (6 bases). The CDR3 runs 16 residues. Per germline, CDR1 KGHSH and CDR2 LQKENI. V lost 6 bases to trimming and J lost 5 bases, with 23 bases between them. Written as DNA, the CDR3 is TGTGCCAGCTCCCAAAGCCCAGGGGCGAGGGGCCACGAGCAGTACTTC. Its protein is CASSQSPGARGHEQYF.

The chain recombines TRBV7-9 with TRBJ1-5, with 7 nucleotides matching TRBD1. The germline V gene encodes CDR1 SEHNR and CDR2 FQNEAQ (reference sequence). J was trimmed by 2 bases and V by 5 bases; bases with no gene match: 6. The CDR3 totals 15 residues. This chain's CDR3 is CASSPQGVGNQPQHF. The CDR3 nucleotides read TGTGCCAGCAGCCCCCAGGGGGTAGGCAATCAGCCCCAGCATTTT.

This chain connects TRBV6-5 to TRBJ2-3, with TRBD1 matching over 9 bases. The V and J ends lost 2 bases and 5 bases, in that order; junction bases with no gene match: 5. CDR3 length equals 15 residues. The germline V gene encodes CDR1 MNHEY and CDR2 SVGAGI. CDR3 in amino acids: CASSYGDRDGDTQYF. Here the CDR3 DNA reads TGTGCCAGCAGTTACGGGGACAGGGATGGAGATACGCAGTATTTT.

The rearrangement uses TRBV7-8 and TRBJ2-1, with 7 bases that match TRBD2. Germline V gene data show CDR1 as SGHVS and CDR2 as FQNEAQ. V shed 5 bases and J 2 bases; nucleotides not matched to a gene: 9. This CDR3 spans 16 amino acids. CDR3 sequence reads: CASSLRASGTYNEQFF. CDR3 coding DNA: TGTGCCAGCAGCCTTAGGGCTAGCGGAACCTACAATGAGCAGTTCTTC.

This chain uses TRBV7-2 with TRBJ1-5; TRBD1 aligns across 10 bases. The CDR3 totals 16 residues. CDR1 SGHTA and CDR2 FQGNSA come from the germline V gene. V was pared by 1 base and J by 6 bases, with 6 bases of the junction left unmatched. The CDR3, as DNA: TGTGCCAGCAGCTTAGTGGGGACAGGGGACGGTCAGCCCCAGCATTTT. Protein product: CASSLVGTGDGQPQHF.

The sample holds one count of this clone. The genes are TRBV27 and TRBJ2-1, with TRBD1 as a possible D gene (6 bases). Germline V lookup: CDR1 MNHEY, CDR2 SMNVEV (reference sequence). The CDR3 covers 11 residues. This CDR3 is CVSTQGGEQFF. DNA of the CDR3: TGTGTCTCAACACAGGGCGGCGAGCAGTTCTTC.

This clone was counted once. This chain uses TRBV5-1 with TRBJ2-5, with a tentative D call TRBD1 (6 bases). Trimming cost V 4 bases and J 3 bases, with 13 bases left between them. CDR1 is SGHRS and CDR2 is YFSETQ in the germline V gene. The CDR3 covers 14 residues. The CDR3 spells CASSLQGEEETQYF. For the CDR3, the DNA is TGCGCCAGCAGCCTACAGGGAGAAGAAGAGACCCAGTACTTC. The full variable domain, completed using reference TRBV5-1 and TRBJ2-5, is KAGVTQTPRYLIKTRGQQVTLSCSPISGHRSVSWYQQTPGQGLQFLFEYFSETQRNKGNFPGRFSGRQFSNSRSEMNVSTLELGDSALYLCASSLQGEEETQYFGPGTRLLVL.

The gene calls are TRBV7-9 and TRBJ2-3, with D possibly TRBD2 on 7 matching bases. The germline V gene encodes CDR1 SEHNR and CDR2 FQNEAQ (reference sequence). The CDR3 loop spans 16 amino acids. V was shortened by 6 bases and J by 0 bases, with 16 bases between the two germline ends. The CDR3, as DNA: TGTGCCAGCAGACAAAAAGGGGGGGATAGCACAGATACGCAGTATTTT. This codes for CASRQKGGDSTDTQYF.

V gene TRBV5-4 combines with J gene TRBJ1-2, with D perhaps TRBD1 (6 bases). CDR1 SGHNT and CDR2 YYREEE come from the germline V gene (reference sequence). The CDR3 sequence is 16 residues long. V gave up 4 bases and J gave up 0 bases, with 16 bases separating them. This CDR3 reads CASSPTGPIANYGYTF. CDR3 nucleotide sequence: TGTGCCAGCAGCCCAACAGGGCCCATAGCTAACTATGGCTACACCTTC.

This chain connects TRBV18 to TRBJ1-1, with a tentative D call TRBD1 (5 bases). Trimming removed 1 base at V and 4 bases at J, with 13 bases between. The V gene's germline CDR1 is KGHSH and CDR2 LQKENI. This CDR3 region has 15 residues. CDR3 coding DNA: TGTGCCAGCTCACCACAGGGGTTCGTATCCACTGAAGCTTTCTTT. It specifies CASSPQGFVSTEAFF.

This chain connects TRBV6-5 to TRBJ1-6; 9 nucleotides align to TRBD1. The ends lost 5 bases at V and 7 bases at J; junction bases unmatched: 6. The CDR3 totals 15 residues. CDR1 and CDR2 (germline): MNHEY, SVGAGI. This CDR3 reads CASSTGTGMNSPLHF. The CDR3 DNA sequence: TGTGCCAGCAGTACCGGGACAGGGATGAATTCACCCCTCCACTTT.

The chain links TRBV25-1 to TRBJ1-4, with a tentative D call TRBD1 (5 bases). This CDR3 contains 15 residues. The V gene's germline CDR1 is MGHDK and CDR2 SYGVNS. V shed 1 base and J shed 5 bases, with 11 bases lying between them. The CDR3 sequence: CASSESGEGNEKLFF. The CDR3 DNA reads as TGTGCCAGCAGTGAATCGGGGGAGGGGAATGAAAAACTGTTTTTT.

V gene TRBV6-5 combines with J gene TRBJ2-1; TRBD2 agrees at 8 bases. J gave up 13 bases and V 7 bases, and 15 bases lay outside the gene matches. Germline loops: CDR1 MNHEY, CDR2 SVGAGI. This CDR3 region has 14 residues. The CDR3 reads CASTGLGISPTQFF. In DNA form, the CDR3 reads TGTGCCAGCACGGGACTAGGAATCTCGCCGACCCAGTTCTTC.

This clone was seen only a few times. The rearrangement uses TRBV5-1 and TRBJ1-5; 10 nucleotides align to TRBD1. This CDR3 contains 17 residues. From germline, CDR1 is SGHRS and CDR2 YFSETQ. V dropped 4 bases and J dropped 2; count of bases not matched to a gene: 9. CDR3 DNA sequence: TGCGCCAGCAGCCCGGGACAGGGGCGGGGCGGCAATCAGCCCCAGCATTTT. It is translated as CASSPGQGRGGNQPQHF.

The gene calls are TRBV9 and TRBJ2-2, with D tentatively TRBD1 (5 bases). Trimming shortened V by 1 base and J by 6 bases, and 7 bases separated the two germline ends. The CDR3 sequence is 13 residues long. Germline CDR1 reads SGDLS; CDR2 reads YYNGEE. CDR3 in DNA: TGTGCCAGCAGCGTAACAGGTCCCGGGGAGCTGTTTTTT. Encoded protein: CASSVTGPGELFF. The variable domain in full, with the rest retrieved from reference TRBV9 and TRBJ2-2, is DSGVTQTPKHLITATGQRVTLRCSPRSGDLSVYWYQQSLDQGLQFLIQYYNGEERAKGNILERFSAQQFPDLHSELNLSSLELGDSALYFCASSVTGPGELFFGEGSRLTVL.

The V call is TRBV6-5, the J call TRBJ1-4; D gene ambiguous. This CDR3 comprises 15 residues. Germline CDR1 reads MNHEY; CDR2 reads SVGAGI. V dropped 6 bases and J dropped 4 bases, with 15 bases sitting between them. The CDR3 is CASRRWSYVNEKLFF. DNA of the CDR3: TGTGCCAGCAGGCGATGGAGTTATGTTAATGAAAAACTGTTTTTT.

This chain connects TRBV6-1 to TRBJ2-1; 11 bases match TRBD2. The CDR3 extends over 14 amino acids. CDR1 and CDR2 (germline): MNHNS, SASEGT. Trimming at V came to 6 bases and at J to 9 bases, leaving 7 bases not matched to a gene. The CDR3 DNA follows: TGTGCCAGCAGCCGCCCCGGGACTAGCGGTGAGCAGTTCTTC. This sequence encodes CASSRPGTSGEQFF.

This sequence joins TRBV6-5 and TRBJ2-5; D unclear. The V and J ends lost 4 bases and 7 bases respectively, with 10 bases between them. Germline assignment: CDR1 MNHEY and CDR2 SVGAGI. The CDR3 sequence is 12 residues long. In nucleotides, the CDR3 is TGTGCCAGCAGTTTTACCGGGTCGACCCAGTACTTC. It codes for CASSFTGSTQYF.

The CDR3 DNA sequence: TGTGCCAGCAGCCGAGGTGGGTCGGGCTCCTACAATGAGCAGTTCTTC. This gives the protein CASSRGGSGSYNEQFF. The chain links TRBV28 to TRBJ2-1; no firm D call. This CDR3 has 16 amino acids. V was clipped by 6 bases and J by 0 bases, with 15 bases between them. Germline CDR1 and CDR2: MDHEN and SYDVKM.

The genes are TRBV7-2 and TRBJ2-3; 8 bases line up with TRBD1. CDR1 is SGHTA, CDR2 FQGNSA, per germline. With V trimmed by 3 bases and J by 4 bases, 3 bases remained unmatched. The CDR3 has 14 residues. CDR3 sequence: CASSLDRVPDTQYF. CDR3 nucleotides: TGTGCCAGCAGCTTGGACAGGGTTCCAGATACGCAGTATTTT.

This clone has a single count. The rearrangement uses TRBV27 and TRBJ1-1; maybe TRBD1 (6 bases). Per the germline V gene, CDR1 is MNHEY and CDR2 is SMNVEV (reference sequence). CDR3 length equals 14 residues. Between the trimmed V and J ends, which lost 6 bases and 9 bases, there was a span of 20 bases. Here the CDR3 DNA reads TGTGCCAGCAGGACTCCCGGGACACCACGAAAAGCTTTCTTT. Protein sequence: CASRTPGTPRKAFF.

This sequence joins TRBV19 and TRBJ2-7; TRBD2 matches 11 bases. V trimming: 4 bases; J trimming: 4 bases; junction bases outside the gene matches: 0. The CDR3 runs 13 residues. The germline gives CDR1 LNHDA, CDR2 SQIVND (reference sequence). The CDR3 nucleotides read TGTGCCAGTAGTACTAGCGGGAGGTACGAGCAGTACTTC. This gives the protein CASSTSGRYEQYF.

The DNA for the CDR3 is TGTGCCAGCAGTTTACCAACCGCCGGGACTAGCGGGATGACCGGGGAGCTGTTTTTT. This sequence encodes CASSLPTAGTSGMTGELFF. The chain is built from TRBV27 and TRBJ2-2; 13 bases match TRBD2. Germline CDR1 reads MNHEY; CDR2 reads SMNVEV (reference sequence). This CDR3 spans 19 amino acids. The J segment lost 5 bases and the V segment lost 2 bases, leaving 11 bases of the junction unmatched.

The chain employs TRBV9 and TRBJ2-5, with a possible D match to TRBD2 (6 bases). CDR1 SGDLS and CDR2 YYNGEE come from the germline V gene. This CDR3 is built from 16 residues. Trimming cost V 4 bases and J 5 bases, with 21 bases left between them. This CDR3 is CASSPSFGGSYETQYF. CDR3 DNA: TGTGCCAGCAGCCCATCCTTTGGGGGGTCTTACGAGACCCAGTACTTC.

The chain couples TRBV6-5 to TRBJ1-5, with a possible D match to TRBD1 (6 bases). The CDR3 consists of 14 residues. Trimming left V 6 bases short and J 5 bases short, with 14 bases between. Germline CDR1 is MNHEY and CDR2 is SVGAGI. The CDR3 sequence is CASSRTGSDQPQHF. In DNA, the CDR3 is TGTGCCAGCAGCCGTACAGGGTCCGATCAGCCCCAGCATTTT.